The 19 T cell receptor beta chains below all came from one sample that was sequenced in a study of radiotherapy plus CTLA-4 blockade in lung cancer. The method was immunoSEQ multiplex PCR; TCRdb's version includes in-frame clones alone and lacks a portion of them. Here the sample spans about 62,000 clones, roughly 76% being singletons. Sequencing used peripheral blood, obtained from a patient treated with radiotherapy plus ipilimumab. The receptors shown here come from a human donor with non-small cell lung cancer who had a complete response to radiotherapy plus ipilimumab.

The CDR3 spells CASSTRGSEQYF. In nucleotides, the CDR3 is TGTGCCAGTAGTACCCGGGGGAGCGAGCAGTACTTC. The chain combines TRBV19 with TRBJ2-7, with a tentative D call TRBD2 (6 bases). This CDR3 contains 12 residues. V lost 4 bases and J lost 6, with 10 bases in between. Germline V gene data show CDR1 as LNHDA and CDR2 as SQIVND (reference sequence).

V gene TRBV7-9 combines with J gene TRBJ1-2; a possible D gene is TRBD1 (6 bases). Germline V gives CDR1 SEHNR, CDR2 FQNEAQ (reference sequence). V dropped 3 bases and J dropped 1 base, with 9 bases sitting between them. The CDR3 is made up of 14 amino acids. The CDR3 is CASSLQGSNYGYTF. The CDR3 region has the DNA TGTGCCAGCAGCTTGCAGGGGAGTAACTATGGCTACACCTTC.

This chain joins TRBV9 and TRBJ1-4; 7 positions match TRBD1. CDR1 SGDLS and CDR2 YYNGEE come from the germline V gene. This CDR3 is built from 15 residues. V dropped 2 bases and J dropped 5; count of bases not matched to a gene: 6. The CDR3 DNA reads as TGTGCCAGCAGCGTTGCCGGGACAGAAAATGAAAAACTGTTTTTT. Amino acids: CASSVAGTENEKLFF.

This clone has more than one count but fewer than ten. The chain links TRBV28 to TRBJ1-2, with TRBD1 identical over 9 bases. The CDR3 length is 15 residues. The germline CDR1 and CDR2 sequences are MDHEN and SYDVKM. J gave up 4 bases and V 6 bases, and 9 bases lay outside the gene matches. CDR3 in DNA: TGTGCCAGCAGCGAACACAGGGGGCGCGGCTATGGCTACACCTTC. Translation gives CASSEHRGRGYGYTF.

The chain carries TRBV28 and TRBJ1-3; a weak D match, TRBD1 (5 bases). The CDR3 spans 14 residues. The germline gives CDR1 MDHEN, CDR2 SYDVKM. The germline V and J ends were trimmed by 7 bases and 10 bases, with 20 bases remaining between them. Here the CDR3 reads CASTKTSTGETIYF. Here the CDR3 DNA reads TGTGCCAGCACGAAAACTTCAACGGGGGAGACCATATATTTT. The full variable domain, in which reference TRBV28 and TRBJ1-3 provide the parts outside the CDR3, is DVKVTQSSRYLVKRTGEKVFLECVQDMDHENMFWYRQDPGLGLRLIYFSYDVKMKEKGDIPEGYSVSREKKERFSLILESASTNQTSMYLCASTKTSTGETIYFGEGSWLTVV.

This clone has more than one count but fewer than ten. The chain carries TRBV7-2 and TRBJ1-5; TRBD1 agrees at 7 bases. The CDR3 totals 14 residues. The V gene's germline CDR1 is SGHTA and CDR2 FQGNSA. The trim removed 5 bases at V and 1 base at J, leaving 2 bases unmatched. The CDR3 sequence is CASSRQGSNQPQHF. CDR3 DNA sequence: TGTGCCAGCAGCCGACAGGGAAGCAATCAGCCCCAGCATTTT.

The rearrangement uses TRBV5-6 and TRBJ1-1, with 11 positions matching TRBD1. Germline trimming cut 4 bases from V and 2 bases from J; bases unmatched to any gene: 10. The CDR3 has 17 residues. Germline CDR1 is SGHDT and CDR2 is YYEEEE. The CDR3 nucleotides read TGTGCCAGCAGCGTATCCGGGACAGGGGGTTTAAACACTGAAGCTTTCTTT. It translates to CASSVSGTGGLNTEAFF.

The chain employs TRBV27 and TRBJ1-5; TRBD1 aligns across 9 bases. Germline V CDR1 and CDR2: MNHEY, SMNVEV (reference sequence). The CDR3 extends over 17 amino acids. The ends lost 5 bases at V and 5 bases at J; junction bases unmatched: 13. CDR3 loop: CASSDAGQGILHQPQHF. The CDR3 DNA reads as TGTGCCAGCAGTGACGCGGGACAGGGAATCCTTCATCAGCCCCAGCATTTT.

This clone appeared once. The genes are TRBV29-1 and TRBJ1-5; TRBD1 is a possible D gene (5 bases). This CDR3 is 13 amino acids long. Germline-derived CDR1 and CDR2 are SQVTM and ANQGSEA. CDR3 DNA sequence: TGCAGGGAGGGGCCACTGGGGTATCAGCCCCAGCATTTT. It is translated as CREGPLGYQPQHF.

The V gene is TRBV7-6, the J gene TRBJ1-5; a possible D gene is TRBD1 (5 bases). Between the trimmed V and J ends, which lost 5 bases and 0 bases, there was a span of 17 bases. Germline assignment: CDR1 SGHVS and CDR2 FNYEAQ. The CDR3 loop spans 17 amino acids. CDR3 protein: CASSPQDSAISNQPQHF. For the CDR3, the DNA is TGTGCCAGCAGCCCACAGGATTCAGCCATTAGCAATCAGCCCCAGCATTTT.

This clone was counted only a few times. The CDR3 DNA sequence: TGTGCCAGCAGTCGTAGGACTAGCGGGGGGGCGGATACGCAGTATTTT. Protein sequence: CASSRRTSGGADTQYF. The chain couples TRBV28 to TRBJ2-3, with 15 bases matching TRBD2. V trimming: 5 bases; J trimming: 6 bases; junction bases outside the gene matches: 6. This CDR3 is built from 16 residues. The germline gives CDR1 MDHEN, CDR2 SYDVKM.

V and J are TRBV7-9 and TRBJ2-7; 7 bases align to TRBD1. The CDR3 has 14 amino acids. Germline V gene lookup returns CDR1 SEHNR and CDR2 FQNEAQ (reference sequence). V dropped 3 bases and J dropped 1; count of bases not matched to a gene: 3. The CDR3, as DNA: TGTGCCAGCAGCTTTGACAGGGCTTCCTACGAGCAGTACTTC. It specifies CASSFDRASYEQYF.

Notes on this clone: A read error may account for a junction end that differs from germline. This sequence joins TRBV2 and TRBJ1-4, with TRBD1 matching over 10 bases. The CDR3 spans 13 residues. The germline gives CDR1 SNHLY, CDR2 FYNNEI. The CDR3 reads CVSSPRQGAGLFF. CDR3 nucleotide sequence: TGTGTCAGCAGTCCACGACAGGGGGCTGGACTGTTTTTT.

This clone appeared a single time. The chain uses TRBV29-1 and TRBJ1-4; D remains unclear. From germline, CDR1 is SQVTM and CDR2 ANQGSEA. This CDR3 is 14 amino acids long. V was clipped by 4 bases and J by 0 bases, with 9 bases between them. The CDR3 loop reads CSVGSGATNEKLFF. The CDR3 coding sequence is TGCAGCGTTGGGTCAGGCGCAACTAATGAAAAACTGTTTTTT. The whole variable domain, filled in from reference TRBV29-1 and TRBJ1-4, reads SAVISQKPSRDICQRGTSLTIQCQVDSQVTMMFWYRQQPGQSLTLIATANQGSEATYESGFVIDKFPISRPNLTFSTLTVSNMSPEDSSIYLCSVGSGATNEKLFFGSGTQLSVL.

This chain connects TRBV4-2 to TRBJ2-7; possible D gene TRBD2, 5 bases. This CDR3 comprises 11 residues. CDR1 and CDR2 (germline): LGHNA, YNFKEQ. Deletions cut 5 bases from V and 6 bases from J, with 8 bases between. CDR3 sequence reads: CASSRGLEQYF. DNA for the CDR3: TGTGCCAGCAGCAGAGGGCTCGAGCAGTACTTC.

V is TRBV27 and J is TRBJ1-1; TRBD1 is a possible D gene (6 bases). Germline loops: CDR1 MNHEY, CDR2 SMNVEV (reference sequence). This CDR3 is built from 14 residues. V lost 2 bases, J lost 4 bases, and 11 bases lay in between. The CDR3 bases are TGTGCCAGCAGTTTACAGGGGTCTAGCACTGAAGCTTTCTTT. It specifies CASSLQGSSTEAFF.

In this sample, this clone turned up once. V and J are TRBV5-5 and TRBJ1-3, with 8 bases fitting TRBD1. This CDR3 region has 16 residues. Losses at the gene ends were 4 bases for V and 1 base for J; bases not matched to a gene: 7. Germline V gene data show CDR1 as SGHKS and CDR2 as YYEKEE (reference sequence). The CDR3 sequence is CASSRSQGASGNTIYF. The CDR3 region has the DNA TGTGCCAGCAGCCGAAGCCAGGGGGCGTCTGGAAACACCATATATTTT.

This clone appeared a single time. V usage is TRBV6-5 and J usage is TRBJ2-7; the D is unclear. CDR1 and CDR2 from the germline V gene are MNHEY and SVGAGI. The CDR3 has 14 amino acids. V was clipped by 4 bases and J by 6 bases, with 16 bases between them. Here the CDR3 DNA reads TGTGCCAGCAGTTCCTCGGGCCCACTCAGCGAGCAGTACTTC. Amino acid sequence: CASSSSGPLSEQYF.

V usage is TRBV19 and J usage is TRBJ1-1; D is unclear. The CDR3 is 13 residues long. Between the trimmed V and J ends, which lost 5 bases and 0 bases, there was a span of 7 bases. Germline CDR1 LNHDA, CDR2 SQIVND (reference sequence). The CDR3 region has the DNA TGTGCCAGTAGTCGGGAGGTGAACACTGAAGCTTTCTTT. Protein: CASSREVNTEAFF.